A single sample is the source of the 8 T cell receptor beta chains below, sequenced in a study of OX40 agonist ivuxolimab in advanced cancers. Sequenced by immunoSEQ multiplex PCR; TCRdb stores in-frame clones only, minus some. This table holds tens of thousands of clones, around 83% found once. The sample was CD4+ or CD8+ T cells sorted from blood, taken in a trial of the OX40 agonist ivuxolimab. All receptors derive from an adult with an advanced solid tumor such as melanoma, head and neck, liver or kidney cancer.

V and J are TRBV5-1 and TRBJ1-1, with 9 nucleotides matching TRBD1. The ends lost 2 bases at V and 2 bases at J; junction bases unmatched: 7. Germline values: CDR1 SGHRS, CDR2 YFSETQ. This CDR3 has 16 residues. CDR3 sequence: CASSFLTGGSNTEAFF. In DNA form, the CDR3 reads TGCGCCAGCAGCTTTCTGACAGGGGGGAGTAACACTGAAGCTTTCTTT.

J is TRBJ2-6 and V is TRBV7-4, with unresolved D. The CDR3 spans 18 residues. Trimming took off 2 bases at V and 5 bases at J, with 19 bases between the two ends. Germline V gives CDR1 SGHVT, CDR2 SQSDAQ. CDR3 coding DNA: TGTGCCAGCAGCTTAAATAGCAGCTCACAAAGTCGGGCCAACGTCCTGACTTTC. It translates to CASSLNSSSQSRANVLTF.

The chain uses TRBV9 and TRBJ2-3; weak D call: TRBD2 (6 bases). This CDR3 has 14 amino acids. The germline V and J ends were trimmed by 0 bases and 4 bases, with 9 bases remaining between them. The germline CDR1 and CDR2 sequences are SGDLS and YYNGEE. Written as DNA, the CDR3 is TGTGCCAGCAGCGTAGGCGGGGCGGCAGATACGCAGTATTTT. Its translation is CASSVGGAADTQYF.

The rearrangement joins TRBV18 to TRBJ2-7, with TRBD1 identical over 9 bases. Germline loops: CDR1 KGHSH, CDR2 LQKENI. V was clipped by 6 bases and J by 6 bases; unmatched bases: 6. The CDR3 length is 13 residues. The CDR3 DNA follows: TGTGCCAGCTCCATAACGGACAGGGGCGAGCAGTACTTC. This encodes CASSITDRGEQYF.

CDR3: CASSLTGGYNEQFF. CDR3 in DNA: TGCGCCAGCAGCTTGACAGGTGGCTACAATGAGCAGTTCTTC. This chain uses TRBV5-1 with TRBJ2-1; TRBD1 might be the D (5 bases). Per germline, CDR1 SGHRS and CDR2 YFSETQ. CDR3 length: 14 residues. Trimming removed 1 base from V and 3 bases from J, with 8 bases in between.

This clone showed up just once. The genes are TRBV4-2 and TRBJ2-7; 8 nucleotides line up with TRBD1. Germline loops: CDR1 LGHNA, CDR2 YNFKEQ. The CDR3 runs 15 residues. V was pared by 2 bases and J by 3 bases, with 6 bases of the junction left unmatched. The CDR3 nucleotides are TGTGCCAGCAGCCAAACAGGGGGAGGAAACTACGAGCAGTACTTC. It translates to CASSQTGGGNYEQYF.

This clone was seen only a few times. The rearrangement uses TRBV6-6 and TRBJ2-4; 8 nucleotides align to TRBD1. V lost 8 bases, J lost 0 bases, and 9 bases stayed unmatched. The CDR3 extends over 16 amino acids. Germline V gene data show CDR1 as MNHNY and CDR2 as SVGAGI (reference sequence). The CDR3 region has the DNA TGTGCCAGCGGACAGGGCCGGAACGTAGCCAAAAACATTCAGTACTTC. This sequence encodes CASGQGRNVAKNIQYF.

The chain couples TRBV4-2 to TRBJ2-5; 8 nucleotides align to TRBD2. V gave up 8 bases and J gave up 0 bases; unmatched junction bases: 11. The CDR3 has 16 amino acids. The germline CDR1 and CDR2 sequences are LGHNA and YNFKEQ. In nucleotides, the CDR3 is TGTGCCAGCGGGACTCCAAGCGGGGGAGACCAAGAGACCCAGTACTTC. Translation gives CASGTPSGGDQETQYF.